One sample yielded the 30 T cell receptor beta chains listed below, sequenced in a study of T cell responses to AZD1222 COVID-19 vaccine. The data were produced by immunoSEQ multiplex PCR, yet TCRdb's version contains in-frame clones alone and is incomplete. The top ten clones hold 45% to 60% of a sample with some 47,000 clones, 83% of them seen once. The input for sequencing was peripheral blood, taken on day 0 of AZD1222 vaccination. The source of these receptors is an adult in good health.

V gene TRBV6-1 combines with J gene TRBJ2-1; 13 positions agree with TRBD2. V shed 4 bases and J 4 bases; nucleotides not matched to a gene: 4. The CDR3 loop spans 16 amino acids. CDR1 and CDR2 (germline): MNHNS, SASEGT. This chain's CDR3 is CASSGRLAGGYNEQFF. CDR3 DNA sequence: TGTGCCAGCAGTGGTCGACTAGCGGGGGGTTACAATGAGCAGTTCTTC.

CDR3 sequence (DNA): TGCGCCAGCAGCCAAGGGACGGCGGATTATAGCAATCAGCCCCAGCATTTT. This encodes CASSQGTADYSNQPQHF. V and J are TRBV4-3 and TRBJ1-5; D remains ambiguous. The V gene's germline CDR1 is LGHNA and CDR2 YSLEER. V gave up 1 base and J gave up 0 bases, with 13 bases separating them. The CDR3 covers 17 residues.

This chain connects TRBV5-4 to TRBJ2-1; possibly TRBD2 for D (6 bases). V was pared by 4 bases and J by 0 bases, with 14 bases between. CDR1 is SGHNT, CDR2 YYREEE, per germline (reference sequence). The CDR3 length is 16 residues. As DNA, the CDR3 is TGTGCCAGCAGCAGGGAAGCGGGTAGCTCCTACAATGAGCAGTTCTTC. This encodes CASSREAGSSYNEQFF.

The V gene is TRBV11-2, the J gene TRBJ2-1; tentatively, D is TRBD1 or TRBD2 (5 bases each). The CDR3 spans 14 residues. The V gene's germline CDR1 is SGHAT and CDR2 FQNNGV. V was clipped by 3 bases and J by 7 bases, with 13 bases between them. The CDR3 loop is CASSFFWGFNEQFF. The CDR3 DNA is TGTGCCAGCAGCTTTTTTTGGGGGTTTAATGAGCAGTTCTTC.

The chain joins TRBV6-2 or TRBV6-3 to TRBJ1-1; D is unclear. Trimming pared 4 bases from V and 1 base from J, leaving 7 bases between. The CDR3 loop spans 13 amino acids. Germline CDR1 and CDR2: MNHEY and SVGEGT. The CDR3, as DNA: TGTGCCAGCAGTTCAGTGGCGAACACTGAAGCTTTCTTT. It specifies CASSSVANTEAFF.

This clone was detected only once. The rearrangement links TRBV6-5 to TRBJ2-3, with D perhaps given as TRBD1 or TRBD2 (6 bases each). Between the trimmed V and J ends, which lost 7 bases and 4 bases, there was a span of 15 bases. From germline, CDR1 is MNHEY and CDR2 SVGAGI. This CDR3 region has 14 residues. The CDR3 is CASTELGGSDTQYF. DNA for the CDR3: TGTGCCAGCACCGAACTGGGGGGCTCAGATACGCAGTATTTT.

The chain uses TRBV6-5 and TRBJ2-7, with 11 positions matching TRBD2. V lost 3 bases, J lost 3 bases, and 7 bases stayed unmatched. This CDR3 comprises 16 residues. CDR1 and CDR2 (germline): MNHEY, SVGAGI. The CDR3 sequence is CASSYRLAGKGYEQYF. CDR3 nucleotide sequence: TGTGCCAGCAGTTATCGACTAGCGGGAAAAGGCTACGAGCAGTACTTC.

This chain connects TRBV27 to TRBJ2-2, with D hard to call. V dropped 8 bases and J dropped 4 bases, with 5 bases sitting between them. The CDR3 sequence is 11 residues long. The germline V gene has CDR1 MNHEY and CDR2 SMNVEV (reference sequence). As DNA, the CDR3 is TGTGCCAGCGACGGCACCGGGGAGCTGTTTTTT. Its protein is CASDGTGELFF.

CDR3 sequence: CSASEGANYGYTF. The CDR3 nucleotides read TGCAGTGCTAGTGAGGGTGCTAACTATGGCTACACCTTC. J is TRBJ1-2 and V is TRBV20-1; D not certain. This CDR3 comprises 13 residues. Trimming removed 3 bases from V and 0 bases from J, with 8 bases in between. Germline CDR1 and CDR2: DFQATT and SNEGSKA (reference sequence).

This clone was detected only a few times. The chain has TRBV25-1 and TRBJ2-1; 10 nucleotides match TRBD1. The CDR3 contains 14 residues. Germline V gene sequence: CDR1 MGHDK, CDR2 SYGVNS. The V gene end was trimmed by 6 bases and the J gene end by 3 bases; junction bases not matched to a gene: 2. CDR3 amino acids: CASSGQGGYNEQFF. The CDR3 nucleotides are TGTGCCAGCAGCGGACAGGGGGGCTACAATGAGCAGTTCTTC.

CDR3 nucleotide sequence: TGTGCCAGCAGTTTATACAGGGGTCGGGATTCACCCCTCCACTTT. Its translation is CASSLYRGRDSPLHF. J is TRBJ1-6 and V is TRBV27, with 7 bases lining up with TRBD1. The ends lost 1 base at V and 8 bases at J; junction bases unmatched: 5. CDR1 is MNHEY, CDR2 SMNVEV, per germline (reference sequence). This CDR3 has 15 residues.

This clone was observed a single time. The chain uses TRBV29-1 and TRBJ2-7, with 7 nucleotides matching TRBD2. Germline CDR1 and CDR2: SQVTM and ANQGSEA. The V gene end was trimmed by 6 bases and the J gene end by 2 bases; junction bases not matched to a gene: 10. This CDR3 is built from 14 residues. As DNA, the CDR3 is TGCAGCGTCCTCAGCGGGACCGTACCCTACGAGCAGTACTTC. Its protein is CSVLSGTVPYEQYF.

This sequence joins TRBV21-1 and TRBJ1-6; whether TRBD1, the table's D call, matches the DNA was not checked. TRBV21-1 is a recognized pseudogene. CDR3 length equals 15 residues. CDR3 nucleotides: TGTGCCAGCGCTCGGGACAGGCCTTGGGTATCACCCCTCCACTTT. It specifies CASARDRPWVSPLHF.

The rearrangement links TRBV6-6 to TRBJ2-2; D is uncertain. Trimming cost V 2 bases and J 4 bases, with 2 bases left between them. This CDR3 has 12 amino acids. In germline, CDR1 is MNHNY, CDR2 SVGAGI (reference sequence). The CDR3 here is CASSYATGELFF. The CDR3 DNA follows: TGTGCCAGCAGTTACGCCACCGGGGAGCTGTTTTTT.

The chain has TRBV5-1 and TRBJ1-4; 8 bases are a match to TRBD1. This CDR3 region has 17 residues. V lost 4 bases and J lost 3; bases outside the gene matches: 11. Germline V CDR1 and CDR2: SGHRS, YFSETQ. The CDR3 DNA reads as TGCGCCAGCAGCCCCGATCCACAGGGGGTATCTAATGAAAAACTGTTTTTT. This translates into CASSPDPQGVSNEKLFF. The full variable domain, with the rest looked up from reference TRBV5-1 and TRBJ1-4, is KAGVTQTPRYLIKTRGQQVTLSCSPISGHRSVSWYQQTPGQGLQFLFEYFSETQRNKGNFPGRFSGRQFSNSRSEMNVSTLELGDSALYLCASSPDPQGVSNEKLFFGSGTQLSVL.

V is TRBV7-9 and J is TRBJ1-2, with D unresolved. The CDR3 is made up of 13 amino acids. The germline CDR1 and CDR2 sequences are SEHNR and FQNEAQ (reference sequence). V was pared by 4 bases and J by 2 bases, with 8 bases between. This CDR3 is CASSSGLNYGYTF. CDR3 DNA: TGTGCCAGCAGCTCCGGACTGAACTATGGCTACACCTTC.

The chain uses TRBV3-1 (or the pseudogene TRBV3-2) and TRBJ1-6, with TRBD1 matching over 7 bases. CDR1 and CDR2 from the germline V gene are LGHDT and YNNKEL (reference sequence). This CDR3 has 13 amino acids. V was clipped by 9 bases and J by 7 bases; unmatched bases: 6. The CDR3 DNA sequence: TGTGCCAGTACAGGGGATGGGAATTCACCCCTCCACTTT. It encodes CASTGDGNSPLHF.

This rearrangement joins TRBV12-5 to TRBJ2-7; TRBD1 aligns across 9 bases. CDR1 is LGHNT, CDR2 FRNRAP, per germline. This CDR3 region has 14 residues. V was clipped by 6 bases and J by 3 bases; unmatched bases: 6. The CDR3 loop is CASGRGQGLYEQYF. The CDR3 DNA sequence: TGTGCTAGTGGCCGGGGACAGGGTCTCTACGAGCAGTACTTC.

This clone has a single count. This chain joins TRBV20-1 and TRBJ2-5, with D possibly called TRBD1 or TRBD2 (5 bases each). The CDR3 totals 14 residues. V was trimmed by 3 bases and J by 7 bases, leaving 18 bases between them. Per germline, CDR1 DFQATT and CDR2 SNEGSKA (reference sequence). CDR3 sequence: CSASSWDEIPTQYF. CDR3 DNA sequence: TGCAGTGCTAGTAGTTGGGACGAGATTCCGACCCAGTACTTC.

This chain connects TRBV2 to TRBJ1-4; 9 positions agree with TRBD1. V lost 4 bases to trimming and J lost 9 bases; unmatched junction nucleotides: 6. The CDR3 extends over 14 amino acids. Germline V CDR1 and CDR2: SNHLY, FYNNEI. This CDR3 reads CASSGQGEAKKLFF. As DNA, the CDR3 is TGTGCCAGCAGTGGACAGGGGGAAGCGAAAAAACTGTTTTTT.

The J gene is TRBJ1-6, the V gene TRBV19, with 10 nucleotides matching TRBD1. The CDR3 extends over 15 amino acids. The V gene's germline CDR1 is LNHDA and CDR2 SQIVND (reference sequence). Trimming cost V 8 bases and J 6 bases; bases outside gene matches: 7. The CDR3 spells CASLPRDRGNSPLHF. The CDR3 DNA reads as TGTGCCAGTCTTCCCCGGGACAGGGGTAATTCACCCCTCCACTTT.

The chain couples TRBV6-1 to TRBJ2-7, with D possibly TRBD1 on 5 matching bases. CDR1 MNHNS and CDR2 SASEGT come from the germline V gene. The CDR3 is made up of 14 amino acids. V gave up 2 bases and J gave up 4 bases, with 12 bases separating them. CDR3 nucleotides: TGTGCCAGCAGTGAATATTACAGGAATTACGAGCAGTACTTC. Amino acids: CASSEYYRNYEQYF.

This sequence joins TRBV3-1 (or the pseudogene TRBV3-2) and TRBJ2-7; 11 bases match TRBD2. Trimming cost V 4 bases and J 6 bases; bases outside gene matches: 20. Germline CDR1 and CDR2: LGHDT and YNNKEL (reference sequence). The CDR3 length is 19 residues. CDR3 in DNA: TGTGCCAGCAGCCCATTTCTCCCTTTTAGCGGGAGGGCCATCGGCGAGCAGTACTTC. Its translation: CASSPFLPFSGRAIGEQYF.

CDR3 region: CASSKRAGNYGYTF. Written as DNA, the CDR3 is TGTGCCAGCAGCAAAAGGGCGGGGAACTATGGCTACACCTTC. The chain combines TRBV21-1 with TRBJ1-2. TRBV21-1 has pseudogene status. The CDR3 length is 14 residues.

The chain uses TRBV7-9 and TRBJ2-7, with 12 bases identical to TRBD2. Germline V gives CDR1 SEHNR, CDR2 FQNEAQ (reference sequence). With V trimmed by 1 base and J by 7 bases, 2 bases remained unmatched. This CDR3 spans 14 amino acids. CDR3 region: CASSLVLAGGEQYF. CDR3 nucleotide sequence: TGTGCCAGCAGCTTAGTACTAGCGGGAGGAGAGCAGTACTTC.

This sequence joins TRBV11-1 and TRBJ2-2; D call uncertain. This CDR3 spans 15 amino acids. Trimming removed 5 bases at V and 0 bases at J, with 10 bases between. The germline V gene encodes CDR1 SGHAT and CDR2 FQDESV (reference sequence). The CDR3 sequence is CASSHRSANTGELFF. The DNA for the CDR3 is TGTGCCAGCAGCCACCGTTCGGCGAACACCGGGGAGCTGTTTTTT.

The rearrangement uses TRBV2 and TRBJ1-1, with 7 bases that match TRBD1. CDR1 and CDR2 from the germline V gene are SNHLY and FYNNEI. Losses at the gene ends were 10 bases for V and 5 bases for J; bases not matched to a gene: 10. The CDR3 is made up of 13 amino acids. DNA for the CDR3: TGTGCCACCAACCGACAGGGCGGAACTGAAGCTTTCTTT. As protein: CATNRQGGTEAFF.

The CDR3 protein is CASSLAGANSPLHF. The CDR3 region has the DNA TGTGCCAGCAGCTTAGCAGGGGCTAATTCACCCCTCCACTTT. The chain links TRBV11-2 to TRBJ1-6; a weak D match, TRBD1 (6 bases). Germline CDR1 SGHAT, CDR2 FQNNGV. This CDR3 comprises 14 residues. Trimming took 1 base from V and 6 from J, leaving 7 bases between them.

The rearrangement links TRBV3-1 (or the pseudogene TRBV3-2) to TRBJ2-1; D could derive from TRBD1 or TRBD2 (6 bases each). Trimming cost V 2 bases and J 7 bases, with 9 bases left between them. Per the germline V gene, CDR1 is LGHDT and CDR2 is YNNKEL (reference sequence). CDR3 size: 13 residues. The CDR3 here is CASSQQGRNEQFF. The CDR3 DNA sequence: TGTGCCAGCAGCCAACAGGGGAGGAATGAGCAGTTCTTC.

The V and J genes are TRBV6-6 and TRBJ1-1; D remains unclear. Looked up from germline, CDR1 is MNHNY and CDR2 is SVGAGI (reference sequence). V dropped 5 bases and J dropped 0 bases, with 7 bases sitting between them. CDR3 length: 13 residues. Here the CDR3 reads CASSATMNTEAFF. CDR3 nucleotides: TGTGCCAGCAGTGCAACTATGAACACTGAAGCTTTCTTT.